This T cell receptor beta chain was sequenced in a study of cytomegalovirus exposure and HLA in healthy donors. The PCR made use of 60 Vbeta and 13 Jbeta primers. TCRdb's copy holds only in-frame clones and misses some; the assay was immunoSEQ multiplex PCR. The sample includes around 140,000 clones, approximately 80% of them seen just once. The CDR3 has 12 amino acids. Germline V gives CDR1 SSHAT, CDR2 FNYEAQ (reference sequence). After removal of 5 bases from V and 11 bases from J, the junction contained 7 bases not matched to a gene. Sequenced: PBMCs. The chain uses TRBV7-7 and TRBJ1-1, with TRBD1 identical over 8 bases. This clonotype was obtained from a woman between 55 and 75 years old in good health and CMV-seropositive. The CDR3 DNA reads as TGTGCCAGCAGCCACCGGACAGGGTTGGCTTTCTTT. Its protein is CASSHRTGLAFF. Complete variable domain (other parts from reference TRBV7-7 and TRBJ1-1): GAGVSQSPRYKVTKRGQDVTLRCDPISSHATLYWYQQALGQGPEFLTYFNYEAQPDKSGLPSDRFSAERPEGSISTLTIQRTEQRDSAMYRCASSHRTGLAFFGQGTRLTVV.